A single sample gave rise to the 12 T cell receptor beta chains below, sequenced in a study of Graves' ophthalmopathy and Graves' hyperthyroidism. TCR beta CDR3 regions were amplified from RNA transcripts. The workflow started with a first-round RT-PCR run with HTBI primers and then moved on to a second-round multiplex PCR. TCRdb independently ran MiXCR on the multiplex PCR reads; one entry per CDR3 protein. The sample records roughly 700,000 distinct CDR3 sequences, roughly 41% being singletons. Sample: peripheral blood. The receptors originated from an adult man with Graves' ophthalmopathy.

The V gene is TRBV5-4, the J gene TRBJ1-5; D is possibly TRBD1 (5 bases). V was pared by 4 bases and J by 4 bases, with 21 bases between. The V gene's germline CDR1 is SGHNT and CDR2 YYREEE (reference sequence). The CDR3 runs 17 residues. The CDR3 here is CASSQPPGRAGNQPQHF. The CDR3 nucleotides read TGTGCCAGCAGCCAACCTCCCGGCAGGGCTGGTAATCAGCCCCAGCATTTT.

The chain has TRBV6-1 and TRBJ1-2, with TRBD1 matching 8 bases. CDR1 and CDR2 (germline): MNHNS, SASEGT. V lost 5 bases and J lost 8; bases outside the gene matches: 10. This CDR3 comprises 14 residues. CDR3 nucleotides: TGTGCCAGCAGTAGGGACAGGAACACCGGGGGCTACACCTTC. Amino acid sequence: CASSRDRNTGGYTF.

Ten or more counts support this clonotype. V gene TRBV7-2 combines with J gene TRBJ1-6; tentatively, D is TRBD1 (6 bases). V was cut by 1 base and J by 9 bases, with 13 bases left in between. Germline V gene lookup returns CDR1 SGHTA and CDR2 FQGNSA. CDR3 length: 15 residues. DNA for the CDR3: TGTGCCAGCAGCTTAGATCCAGGGGTATTTTCACCCCTCCACTTT. As protein: CASSLDPGVFSPLHF.

This chain joins TRBV25-1 and TRBJ2-1; TRBD2 matches 8 bases. The CDR3 consists of 14 residues. Unmatched junction bases numbered 5, after V lost 6 bases and J lost 4 bases. The V gene's germline CDR1 is MGHDK and CDR2 SYGVNS. As DNA, the CDR3 is TGTGCCAGCAGCCTCACGGGGGGGTACAATGAGCAGTTCTTC. This sequence encodes CASSLTGGYNEQFF.

This clonotype was found a few times. The genes are TRBV5-8 and TRBJ2-7; D may be TRBD1 (6 bases). V dropped 4 bases and J dropped 3 bases, with 11 bases sitting between them. CDR1 is SGHTS and CDR2 is YDEGEE in the germline V gene. The CDR3 has 13 residues. This CDR3 is CASSTDSNYEQYF. CDR3 DNA: TGTGCCAGCAGCACGGACAGCAACTACGAGCAGTACTTC.

The sample holds a few counts of this clonotype. The J gene is TRBJ2-7, the V gene TRBV19; D is tentatively TRBD1 or TRBD2 (6 bases each). Germline V gene data show CDR1 as LNHDA and CDR2 as SQIVND (reference sequence). Trimming took off 5 bases at V and 5 bases at J, with 16 bases between the two ends. CDR3 length: 14 amino acids. The CDR3 region is CASSFYREADEQYF. The DNA of the CDR3 is TGTGCCAGTAGTTTCTACAGGGAGGCGGACGAGCAGTACTTC. The whole variable domain, filled in from reference TRBV19 and TRBJ2-7, reads DGGITQSPKYLFRKEGQNVTLSCEQNLNHDAMYWYRQDPGQGLRLIYYSQIVNDFQKGDIAEGYSVSREKKESFPLTVTSAQKNPTAFYLCASSFYREADEQYFGPGTRLTVT.

This clonotype was counted only a few times. This chain joins TRBV29-1 and TRBJ1-1; possibly TRBD1 for D (5 bases). Germline V gene lookup returns CDR1 SQVTM and CDR2 ANQGSEA. The CDR3 consists of 15 residues. V shed 6 bases and J shed 1 base, with 18 bases lying between them. The CDR3, as DNA: TGCAGCGTCTGCCGATCGGGGGGGTGGAACACTGAAGCTTTCTTT. It translates to CSVCRSGGWNTEAFF.

The V gene is TRBV19, the J gene TRBJ1-5; perhaps TRBD1 as D (6 bases). CDR1 is LNHDA, CDR2 SQIVND, per germline (reference sequence). Trimming took off 3 bases at V and 2 bases at J, with 8 bases between the two ends. The CDR3 runs to 14 residues. The CDR3 loop reads CASSISGGNQPQHF. The CDR3 DNA is TGTGCCAGTAGTATCTCAGGGGGCAATCAGCCCCAGCATTTT.

The gene calls are TRBV7-9 and TRBJ1-2; tentatively, D is TRBD1 (5 bases). The CDR3 is 14 amino acids. V was shortened by 5 bases and J by 3 bases, with 13 bases between the two germline ends. CDR1 and CDR2 from the germline V gene are SEHNR and FQNEAQ (reference sequence). The chain's CDR3 is CASSGKGQDYGYTF. The CDR3, as DNA: TGTGCCAGCAGCGGGAAGGGGCAGGACTATGGCTACACCTTC.

Details on this clonotype: A read error is possible here, since a much larger clone lies one base away. The J gene is TRBJ1-1, the V gene TRBV20-1; tentatively, D is TRBD1 (6 bases). CDR1 is DFQATT, CDR2 SNEGSKA, per germline (reference sequence). Deletions cut 0 bases from V and 1 base from J, with 12 bases between. The CDR3 is 15 residues long. The CDR3 loop is CSARDLGGPNTEAFF. The CDR3 DNA is TGCAGTGCTAGAGATCTTGGGGGGCCGAACACTGAAGCTTTCTTT.

The chain uses TRBV10-3 and TRBJ2-2, with D possibly being TRBD1 (5 bases). Germline-derived CDR1 and CDR2 are ENHRY and SYGVKD. This CDR3 is 16 amino acids long. CDR3 sequence (DNA): TGTGCTACACGAGCAGGGTTACCCTCGAACACCGGGGAGCTGTTTTTT. Amino acids: CATRAGLPSNTGELFF.

Concerning this clonotype: A read error may explain this, as a much larger clone is one base away. The CDR3: CDISTGQRNYEQYF. The CDR3 DNA follows: TGTGACATCAGTACAGGTCAAAGGAACTACGAGCAGTACTTC. V is TRBV6-5 and J is TRBJ2-7; D is possibly TRBD1 (5 bases). The germline CDR1 and CDR2 sequences are MNHEY and SVGAGI. There are 14 residues in the CDR3.